Included here is one TCR beta chain sequence, with context. The source of the sample is a study of T cell responses to AZD1222 COVID-19 vaccine. Profiled with immunoSEQ multiplex PCR; TCRdb holds only in-frame clones, not every one. The table lists fewer than 120,000 clones, 92% of them singletons. This CDR3 is 15 amino acids long. Specimen: peripheral blood, collected 28 days after the second AZD1222 dose. The chain uses TRBV21-1 and TRBJ1-2; the tabulated D call, TRBD1, remains unverified against the DNA. TRBV21-1 is a pseudogene segment. This clonotype originated in an adult who received the AZD1222 COVID-19 vaccine. The CDR3 nucleotides read TGTGCCAGCAGCATCCGAATACAGGTTACCTATGGCTACACCTTC. Residues: CASSIRIQVTYGYTF.